The 12 T cell receptor beta chains in this list originate from one sample, sequenced in a study of regulatory T cells in long-lasting Graves disease. TCR beta libraries were built with iRepertoire HTBI primers and Arm-PCR of CDR3 regions. TCRdb fed the multiplex PCR reads into MiXCR, producing one record per CDR3 protein. Of 400,000 to 500,000 distinct CDR3 sequences in the sample, approximately 22% were seen once. The time point here: persistent/refractory GD, antithyroid drugs over 5 years with positive TRAb. Researchers made the TCR library from RNA that was extracted from PBMCs. The sample here was peripheral blood mononuclear cells (PBMCs), taken when the disease was refractory, from a patient treated with antithyroid drugs. Every receptor here comes from a female donor with Graves disease.

The table lists this clonotype with a few counts. J is TRBJ2-1 and V is TRBV12-3 or TRBV12-4; 9 bases fit TRBD2. J was trimmed by 0 bases and V by 5 bases; bases with no gene match: 5. The CDR3 runs 16 residues. The CDR3 protein is CASSPISGSSYNEQFF. In DNA, the CDR3 is TGTGCCAGCAGTCCGATTAGCGGGAGCTCCTACAATGAGCAGTTCTTC.

The chain uses TRBV5-1 and TRBJ2-3, with D unclear. The V gene's germline CDR1 is SGHRS and CDR2 YFSETQ. Trimming removed 2 bases at V and 1 base at J, with 5 bases between. The CDR3 totals 13 residues. The CDR3 nucleotides read TGCGCCAGCAGCTTCCCGGGCACAGATACGCAGTATTTT. Protein product: CASSFPGTDTQYF.

This clonotype has a count of ten or more. The CDR3 region is CASSGAGETQYF. The CDR3 DNA reads TGTGCCAGTAGCGGGGCGGGAGAGACCCAGTACTTC. The chain is built from TRBV6-1 and TRBJ2-5; 8 bases line up with TRBD2. There are 12 residues in the CDR3. Germline-derived CDR1 and CDR2 are MNHNS and SASEGT. Germline trimming cut 9 bases from V and 4 bases from J; bases unmatched to any gene: 4.

This clonotype was picked up many times. The rearrangement joins TRBV19 to TRBJ1-2; TRBD1 is a possible D gene (5 bases). This CDR3 contains 16 residues. CDR1 is LNHDA and CDR2 is SQIVND in the germline V gene (reference sequence). The germline V and J ends were trimmed by 3 bases and 4 bases, with 18 bases remaining between them. CDR3 protein: CASSIVQTDPPYGYTF. Written as DNA, the CDR3 is TGTGCCAGTAGTATCGTCCAGACAGACCCTCCCTATGGCTACACCTTC.

There are many counts of this clonotype. This chain uses TRBV29-1 with TRBJ2-5; possibly TRBD1 for D (6 bases). V gave up 6 bases and J gave up 0 bases, with 20 bases separating them. CDR3 size: 16 residues. Germline V gene lookup returns CDR1 SQVTM and CDR2 ANQGSEA. The CDR3 nucleotides are TGCAGCGTCCTTACCCCCCCGACAGGACACCAAGAGACCCAGTACTTC. Translating it yields CSVLTPPTGHQETQYF. The full variable domain, in which reference TRBV29-1 and TRBJ2-5 provide the parts outside the CDR3, is SAVISQKPSRDICQRGTSLTIQCQVDSQVTMMFWYRQQPGQSLTLIATANQGSEATYESGFVIDKFPISRPNLTFSTLTVSNMSPEDSSIYLCSVLTPPTGHQETQYFGPGTRLLVL.

At least ten counts were recorded for this clonotype. One end of the junction fails to match germline, which may point to a read error. V and J are TRBV28 and TRBJ2-7; the D is unclear. CDR1 MDHEN and CDR2 SYDVKM come from the germline V gene. This CDR3 has 15 residues. CDR3 sequence (DNA): TGTGCCAGCAGTTTAGGGGTAGCAGTCTCCGACGAGCAGTACTTC. It codes for CASSLGVAVSDEQYF.

This clonotype was seen at least ten times. The CDR3 coding sequence is TGTGCCAGCAGTTTTCGAAGCGGGATGAACACTGAAGCTTTCTTT. It encodes CASSFRSGMNTEAFF. This chain joins TRBV27 and TRBJ1-1; D remains unclear. V dropped 3 bases and J dropped 0 bases, with 11 bases sitting between them. The length of the CDR3 is 15 residues. Germline CDR1 MNHEY, CDR2 SMNVEV (reference sequence).

The chain combines TRBV18 with TRBJ2-7; 7 bases map to TRBD1. The CDR3 is 15 amino acids. Trimming cost V 3 bases and J 2 bases; bases outside gene matches: 7. CDR1 and CDR2 from the germline V gene are KGHSH and LQKENI. CDR3 bases: TGTGCCAGCTCACCCCGACAGGGAAACGCCTACGAGCAGTACTTC. Translated, it gives CASSPRQGNAYEQYF.

The chain recombines TRBV18 with TRBJ2-7, with D maybe TRBD1 (5 bases). CDR1 and CDR2 (germline): KGHSH, LQKENI. This CDR3 comprises 14 residues. The V end lost 6 bases, the J end lost 3 bases, and 15 bases lay between the germline ends. CDR3 DNA: TGTGCCAGCTCCCCGAACCCCAGGGTCTACGAGCAGTACTTC. Translating gives CASSPNPRVYEQYF. Looking up the rest from reference TRBV18 and TRBJ2-7 gives the full variable domain: NAGVMQNPRHLVRRRGQEARLRCSPMKGHSHVYWYRQLPEEGLKFMVYLQKENIIDESGMPKERFSAEFPKEGPSILRIQQVVRGDSAAYFCASSPNPRVYEQYFGPGTRLTVT.

This clonotype was found once. The V call is TRBV12-3 or TRBV12-4, the J call TRBJ2-3; 11 positions match TRBD1. The ends lost 7 bases at V and 6 bases at J; junction bases unmatched: 6. The CDR3 has 14 residues. The CDR3 nucleotides are TGTGCCAGCAACTACCGGGACAGGGGGGATACGCAGTATTTT. It yields the protein CASNYRDRGDTQYF.

This chain joins TRBV28 and TRBJ1-4; the match to TRBD1 covers 11 bases. CDR1 is MDHEN and CDR2 is SYDVKM in the germline V gene. The V and J ends lost 6 bases and 7 bases, in that order; junction bases with no gene match: 10. The length of the CDR3 is 16 residues. The CDR3 bases are TGTGCCAGCAGAGGACAGGGGGCGGAAGTAACTGAAAAACTGTTTTTT. This encodes CASRGQGAEVTEKLFF.

The sample holds many counts of this clonotype. This chain links TRBV2 with TRBJ1-5; no firm D call. This CDR3 spans 15 amino acids. Germline CDR1 is SNHLY and CDR2 is FYNNEI. V lost 3 bases and J 3 bases, leaving 12 bases between the germline ends. CDR3 sequence (DNA): TGTGCCAGCAGTGACTCTTCGGTTAACAATCAGCCCCAGCATTTT. As protein: CASSDSSVNNQPQHF.